The 28 T cell receptor beta chains in this list originate from one sample, sequenced in a study of OX40 agonist ivuxolimab in advanced cancers. Only in-frame clones appear in the TCRdb table, and some are missing; sequencing was by immunoSEQ multiplex PCR. The sample shows around 51,000 clones, about nine tenths of them seen only once. Source: CD4+ or CD8+ T cells sorted from blood, taken in a trial of the OX40 agonist ivuxolimab. These receptors all come from an adult with an advanced solid tumor such as melanoma, head and neck, liver or kidney cancer.

In this sample, this clone turned up a few times. The chain couples TRBV2 to TRBJ2-3; possibly TRBD1 or TRBD2 for D (5 bases each). Trimming removed 6 bases at V and 1 base at J, with 17 bases between. Germline V gene data show CDR1 as SNHLY and CDR2 as FYNNEI. The length of the CDR3 is 16 residues. The CDR3 is CASSLTALRGTDTQYF. The CDR3 DNA is TGTGCCAGCAGCCTGACAGCCCTGAGGGGCACAGATACGCAGTATTTT.

In this sample, this clone turned up a few times. The chain carries TRBV10-1 and TRBJ2-1; TRBD2 matches at 7 bases. Germline V gene sequence: CDR1 WNHNN, CDR2 SYGVQD (reference sequence). CDR3 length equals 15 residues. Germline trimming cut 1 base from V and 6 bases from J; bases unmatched to any gene: 6. The CDR3 sequence is CASSELTSPVNEQFF. CDR3 coding DNA: TGCGCCAGCAGTGAGTTGACTAGCCCTGTCAATGAGCAGTTCTTC.

The chain has TRBV7-6 and TRBJ2-3; TRBD2 matches 8 bases. The CDR3 is made up of 16 amino acids. The V gene end was trimmed by 2 bases and the J gene end by 4 bases; junction bases not matched to a gene: 8. Per germline, CDR1 SGHVS and CDR2 FNYEAQ. In DNA, the CDR3 is TGTGCCAGCAGCTTATTCCGGGAGGGCCTGGCAGATACGCAGTATTTT. Its protein is CASSLFREGLADTQYF.

This clone was seen a single time. The V and J genes are TRBV6-5 and TRBJ2-5; D gene ambiguous. Per the germline V gene, CDR1 is MNHEY and CDR2 is SVGAGI. The ends were cut back, 2 bases at V and 7 bases at J, with 8 bases in the middle. The CDR3 contains 12 residues. CDR3 in DNA: TGTGCCAGCAGTTACCGCTCAGGGACCCAGTACTTC. The encoded protein is CASSYRSGTQYF.

This chain connects TRBV7-2 to TRBJ2-1; TRBD2 is a possible D gene (5 bases). There are 14 residues in the CDR3. In germline, CDR1 is SGHTA, CDR2 FQGNSA. Trimming removed 3 bases from V and 9 bases from J, with 15 bases in between. The CDR3 sequence is CASSFWGEGVEQFF. The CDR3 DNA follows: TGTGCCAGCAGCTTCTGGGGAGAAGGAGTTGAGCAGTTCTTC.

The chain joins TRBV28 to TRBJ2-5; perhaps TRBD2 as D (7 bases). The germline V gene encodes CDR1 MDHEN and CDR2 SYDVKM. This CDR3 is built from 14 residues. V gave up 7 bases and J gave up 9 bases, with 21 bases separating them. DNA for the CDR3: TGTGCCAGCACCCAAGGGGGAGGGCTTGGGGCCCAGTACTTC. Protein sequence: CASTQGGGLGAQYF.

The chain employs TRBV14 and TRBJ2-3; D not certain. Trimming took 0 bases from V and 4 from J, leaving 14 bases between them. The CDR3 runs to 16 residues. Germline V gene data show CDR1 as SGHDN and CDR2 as FVKESK. As DNA, the CDR3 is TGTGCCAGCAGCCAAGACCCCTTGCGCGTCCCAGATACGCAGTATTTT. It translates to CASSQDPLRVPDTQYF.

The J gene is TRBJ1-2, the V gene TRBV9, with 9 bases fitting TRBD1. Germline V CDR1 and CDR2: SGDLS, YYNGEE. The CDR3 length is 12 residues. V was pared by 6 bases and J by 5 bases, with 2 bases of the junction left unmatched. In DNA form, the CDR3 reads TGTGCCAGCACCGACAGGGGGTATGGCTACACCTTC. Its translation is CASTDRGYGYTF.

The gene calls are TRBV2 and TRBJ2-1; maybe TRBD1 (5 bases). V gave up 7 bases and J gave up 10 bases, with 11 bases separating them. Germline loops: CDR1 SNHLY, CDR2 FYNNEI. The CDR3 spans 11 residues. The CDR3, as DNA: TGTGCCAGCAACATAGCAGGGGAGCAGTTCTTC. It specifies CASNIAGEQFF.

V usage is TRBV21-1 and J usage is TRBJ2-5; the D call in the table, TRBD2, was not verified against the DNA. TRBV21-1 is an annotated pseudogene. The CDR3 is 15 residues long. CDR3 DNA sequence: TGTGCCAGCAGCATACGTTCCCGGGAACAAGAGACCCAGTACTTC. As protein: CASSIRSREQETQYF.

The rearrangement links TRBV5-1 to TRBJ1-2; D possibly corresponds to TRBD1 (6 bases). Germline lookup yields CDR1 SGHRS and CDR2 YFSETQ. Between the trimmed V and J ends, which lost 2 bases and 8 bases, there was a span of 13 bases. The CDR3 consists of 13 residues. The CDR3 here is CASSFTGREGYTF. The CDR3 bases are TGCGCCAGCAGCTTCACAGGGAGAGAGGGCTACACCTTC.

The chain is built from TRBV7-3 and TRBJ1-1, with 8 bases that match TRBD1. From germline, CDR1 is SGHTA and CDR2 FQGTGA. The trim removed 3 bases at V and 4 bases at J, leaving 7 bases unmatched. CDR3 length: 15 amino acids. CDR3 DNA sequence: TGTGCCAGCAGCTTTTCATTCACAGGGGGCACTGAAGCTTTCTTT. Its translation is CASSFSFTGGTEAFF.

The rearrangement links TRBV2 to TRBJ2-3; D possibly corresponds to TRBD2 (5 bases). Germline-derived CDR1 and CDR2 are SNHLY and FYNNEI. This CDR3 is 14 amino acids long. The V gene lost 5 bases and the J gene lost 2 bases, with 11 bases spanning the gap. For the CDR3, the DNA is TGTGCCAGCAGTCCGGGATCCACCACAGATACGCAGTATTTT. This sequence encodes CASSPGSTTDTQYF.

The chain couples TRBV19 to TRBJ2-6; TRBD1 matches at 9 bases. Germline V lookup: CDR1 LNHDA, CDR2 SQIVND (reference sequence). V lost 7 bases and J lost 0; bases outside the gene matches: 10. This CDR3 spans 18 amino acids. CDR3 sequence: CASKHDRGKSSGANVLTF. DNA for the CDR3: TGTGCCAGTAAACACGACAGGGGGAAGAGCTCTGGGGCCAACGTCCTGACTTTC. The full variable domain, in which reference TRBV19 and TRBJ2-6 provide the parts outside the CDR3, is DGGITQSPKYLFRKEGQNVTLSCEQNLNHDAMYWYRQDPGQGLRLIYYSQIVNDFQKGDIAEGYSVSREKKESFPLTVTSAQKNPTAFYLCASKHDRGKSSGANVLTFGAGSRLTVL.

This clone was seen only a few times. V is TRBV27 and J is TRBJ2-7; 9 bases fit TRBD1. V lost 6 bases, J lost 6 bases, and 12 bases stayed unmatched. The germline V gene encodes CDR1 MNHEY and CDR2 SMNVEV (reference sequence). CDR3 length equals 15 residues. This CDR3 reads CASRLSGTGRAEQYF. As DNA, the CDR3 is TGTGCCAGCAGATTGTCCGGGACAGGGAGGGCCGAGCAGTACTTC.

This chain connects TRBV9 to TRBJ2-5, with 10 bases that match TRBD2. Per the germline V gene, CDR1 is SGDLS and CDR2 is YYNGEE. The CDR3 is 15 residues long. The trim removed 4 bases at V and 5 bases at J, leaving 8 bases unmatched. CDR3 sequence reads: CASSFGTSVGETQYF. The DNA for the CDR3 is TGTGCCAGCAGCTTCGGGACTAGCGTCGGGGAGACCCAGTACTTC.

This chain uses TRBV4-1 with TRBJ2-5; 8 nucleotides agree with TRBD1. V trimming: 1 base; J trimming: 5 bases; junction bases outside the gene matches: 9. The CDR3 contains 16 residues. CDR1 is MGHRA, CDR2 YSYEKL, per germline. The chain's CDR3 is CASSQGVGTGGETQYF. The CDR3 region has the DNA TGCGCCAGCAGCCAAGGGGTCGGGACAGGAGGGGAGACCCAGTACTTC.

This chain links TRBV10-2 with TRBJ2-3; D is perhaps TRBD1 (5 bases). This CDR3 region has 16 residues. Per the germline V gene, CDR1 is WSHSY and CDR2 is SAAADI. Deletions cut 2 bases from V and 1 base from J, with 13 bases between. This chain's CDR3 is CASSEGALDGTDTQYF. CDR3 nucleotides: TGCGCCAGCAGTGAGGGGGCCCTAGATGGCACAGATACGCAGTATTTT.

This clone was seen more than once but under ten times. The rearrangement uses TRBV18 and TRBJ2-7; 8 bases fit TRBD2. The ends lost 4 bases at V and 0 bases at J; junction bases unmatched: 2. In germline, CDR1 is KGHSH, CDR2 LQKENI. The CDR3 is 14 amino acids. The CDR3, as DNA: TGTGCCAGCTCACAGGGACTAGTCTCCTACGAGCAGTACTTC. As protein: CASSQGLVSYEQYF.

The chain has TRBV5-1 and TRBJ1-1, with a weak D call TRBD1 (5 bases). V was shortened by 0 bases and J by 4 bases, with 7 bases between the two germline ends. Germline V gene data show CDR1 as SGHRS and CDR2 as YFSETQ. The CDR3 runs to 13 residues. The CDR3 bases are TGCGCCAGCAGCTTGGAGGGACCCACTGAAGCTTTCTTT. Its protein product is CASSLEGPTEAFF.

This chain connects TRBV6-5 to TRBJ1-2; tentatively, D is TRBD1 (5 bases). In germline, CDR1 is MNHEY, CDR2 SVGAGI. The CDR3 extends over 15 amino acids. Trimming stripped 6 bases from V and 3 bases from J, with 17 bases between. The CDR3 reads CASRPPGTPYYGYTF. The CDR3 bases are TGTGCCAGCAGACCCCCAGGGACCCCTTACTATGGCTACACCTTC.

The V call is TRBV7-8, the J call TRBJ2-7, with D possibly matching TRBD2 (5 bases). The CDR3 sequence is 17 residues long. Germline V CDR1 and CDR2: SGHVS, FQNEAQ. V lost 5 bases and J 0 bases, leaving 20 bases between the germline ends. The DNA of the CDR3 is TGTGCCAGCAGCCTAGAAATAAATCCCGGGATCTCCTACGAGCAGTACTTC. Translation: CASSLEINPGISYEQYF.

The V call is TRBV29-1, the J call TRBJ2-3, with D perhaps matching TRBD1 or TRBD2 (6 bases each). V gave up 5 bases and J gave up 1 base, with 13 bases separating them. The CDR3 is made up of 14 amino acids. CDR1 SQVTM and CDR2 ANQGSEA come from the germline V gene. The CDR3 protein is CSVYGGAGTDTQYF. CDR3 sequence (DNA): TGCAGCGTTTACGGGGGCGCTGGCACAGATACGCAGTATTTT.

The chain links TRBV9 to TRBJ1-1, with TRBD1 identical over 7 bases. V was pared by 3 bases and J by 8 bases, with 13 bases of the junction left unmatched. The CDR3 consists of 15 residues. CDR1 is SGDLS, CDR2 YYNGEE, per germline. CDR3: CASSGGTAPSKEAFF. CDR3 DNA: TGTGCCAGCAGCGGTGGGACAGCGCCTTCGAAGGAAGCTTTCTTT. Drawing the rest from reference TRBV9 and TRBJ1-1, the complete variable domain is DSGVTQTPKHLITATGQRVTLRCSPRSGDLSVYWYQQSLDQGLQFLIQYYNGEERAKGNILERFSAQQFPDLHSELNLSSLELGDSALYFCASSGGTAPSKEAFFGQGTRLTVV.

The chain combines TRBV28 with TRBJ2-5, with a weak D call TRBD1 (6 bases). The end of the DNA aligns better with TRBJ2-7, so the J call may be wrong. The CDR3 contains 15 residues. Germline V gene lookup returns CDR1 MDHEN and CDR2 SYDVKM. In DNA form, the CDR3 reads TGTGCCAGCAGCCCGAACCTACAGGGCCCCTACGAGCAGTACTTC. Translated: CASSPNLQGPYEQYF.

This rearrangement joins TRBV7-2 to TRBJ1-3; TRBD1 matches at 7 bases. V shed 0 bases and J 0 bases; nucleotides not matched to a gene: 2. This CDR3 comprises 16 residues. CDR1 is SGHTA, CDR2 FQGNSA, per germline. CDR3 DNA sequence: TGTGCCAGCAGCTTAGCGGGGACAGCCTCTGGAAACACCATATATTTT. Amino acids: CASSLAGTASGNTIYF. The complete variable domain, with remaining parts taken from reference TRBV7-2 and TRBJ1-3, reads GAGVSQSPSNKVTEKGKDVELRCDPISGHTALYWYRQSLGQGLEFLIYFQGNSAPDKSGLPSDRFSAERTGGSVSTLTIQRTQQEDSAVYLCASSLAGTASGNTIYFGEGSWLTVV.

The chain employs TRBV5-5 and TRBJ2-5, with 13 bases fitting TRBD2. The germline gives CDR1 SGHKS, CDR2 YYEKEE (reference sequence). The V segment lost 2 bases and the J segment 3 bases; nucleotides outside the gene matches: 4. The length of the CDR3 is 16 residues. Here the CDR3 reads CASSFSTSGRKETQYF. Here the CDR3 DNA reads TGTGCCAGCAGCTTCTCGACTAGCGGGAGGAAAGAGACCCAGTACTTC.

The chain carries TRBV28 and TRBJ2-3; TRBD2 agrees at 13 bases. The CDR3 sequence is 16 residues long. Unmatched junction bases numbered 3, after V lost 6 bases and J lost 0 bases. Germline V gene data show CDR1 as MDHEN and CDR2 as SYDVKM. Here the CDR3 DNA reads TGTGCCAGCAGGACGGGACTAGCGGGAAGCACAGATACGCAGTATTTT. Translation gives CASRTGLAGSTDTQYF.